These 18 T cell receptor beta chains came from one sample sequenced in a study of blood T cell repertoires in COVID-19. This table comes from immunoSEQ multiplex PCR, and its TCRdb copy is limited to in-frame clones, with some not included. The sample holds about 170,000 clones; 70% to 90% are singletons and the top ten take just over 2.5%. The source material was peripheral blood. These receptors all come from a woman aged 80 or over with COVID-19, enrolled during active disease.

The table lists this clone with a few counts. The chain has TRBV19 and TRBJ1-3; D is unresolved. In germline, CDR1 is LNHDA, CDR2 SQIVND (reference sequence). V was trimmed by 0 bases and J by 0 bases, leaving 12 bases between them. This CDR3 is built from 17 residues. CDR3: CASSIDSGTVSGNTIYF. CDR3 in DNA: TGTGCCAGTAGTATAGATTCGGGAACAGTCTCTGGAAACACCATATATTTT. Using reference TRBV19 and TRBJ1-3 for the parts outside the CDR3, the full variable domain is DGGITQSPKYLFRKEGQNVTLSCEQNLNHDAMYWYRQDPGQGLRLIYYSQIVNDFQKGDIAEGYSVSREKKESFPLTVTSAQKNPTAFYLCASSIDSGTVSGNTIYFGEGSWLTVV.

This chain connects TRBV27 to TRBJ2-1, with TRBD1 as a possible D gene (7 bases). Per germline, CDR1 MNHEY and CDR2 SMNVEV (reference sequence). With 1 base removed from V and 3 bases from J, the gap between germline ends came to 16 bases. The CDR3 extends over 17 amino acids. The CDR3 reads CASSLYPMRDSYNEQFF. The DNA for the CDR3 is TGTGCCAGCAGTTTATATCCAATGCGGGACAGCTACAATGAGCAGTTCTTC.

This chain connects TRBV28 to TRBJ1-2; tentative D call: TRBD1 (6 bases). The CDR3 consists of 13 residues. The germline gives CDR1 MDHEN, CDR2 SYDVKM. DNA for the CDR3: TGTAGTACGGGGGGCACCGCTTCGTATGGCTACACCTTC. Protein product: CSTGGTASYGYTF.

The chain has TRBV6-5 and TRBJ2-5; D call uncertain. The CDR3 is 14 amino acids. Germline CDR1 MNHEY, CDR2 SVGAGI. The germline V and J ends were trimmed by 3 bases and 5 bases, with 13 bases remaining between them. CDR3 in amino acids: CASSYSQAQETQYF. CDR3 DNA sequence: TGTGCCAGCAGTTATTCCCAGGCCCAGGAGACCCAGTACTTC.

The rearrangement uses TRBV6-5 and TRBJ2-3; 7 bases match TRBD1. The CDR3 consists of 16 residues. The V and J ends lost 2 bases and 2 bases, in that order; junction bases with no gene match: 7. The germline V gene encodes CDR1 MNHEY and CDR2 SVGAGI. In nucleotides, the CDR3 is TGTGCCAGCAGTTACGGGCGGACAGGAATCACAGATACGCAGTATTTT. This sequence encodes CASSYGRTGITDTQYF.

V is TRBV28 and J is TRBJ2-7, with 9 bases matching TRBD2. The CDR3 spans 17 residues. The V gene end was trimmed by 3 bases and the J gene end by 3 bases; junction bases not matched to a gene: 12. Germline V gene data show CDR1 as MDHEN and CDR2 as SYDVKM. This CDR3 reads CASSLASGIGRGYEQYF. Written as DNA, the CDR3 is TGTGCCAGCAGTTTGGCTAGCGGGATAGGGAGGGGCTACGAGCAGTACTTC.

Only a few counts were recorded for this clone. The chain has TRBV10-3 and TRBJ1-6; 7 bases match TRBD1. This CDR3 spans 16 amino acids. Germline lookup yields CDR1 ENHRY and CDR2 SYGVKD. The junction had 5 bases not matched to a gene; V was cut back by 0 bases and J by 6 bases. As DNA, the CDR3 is TGTGCCATCAGTGAGTCCGACAGGGTCCGTAATTCACCCCTCCACTTT. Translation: CAISESDRVRNSPLHF.

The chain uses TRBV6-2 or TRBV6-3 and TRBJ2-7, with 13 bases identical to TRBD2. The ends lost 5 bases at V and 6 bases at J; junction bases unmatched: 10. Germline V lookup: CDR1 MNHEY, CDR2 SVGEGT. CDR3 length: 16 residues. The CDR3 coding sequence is TGTGCCAGCAGTCGAAAATGGACTAGCGGGAGTAGCGAGCAGTACTTC. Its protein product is CASSRKWTSGSSEQYF.

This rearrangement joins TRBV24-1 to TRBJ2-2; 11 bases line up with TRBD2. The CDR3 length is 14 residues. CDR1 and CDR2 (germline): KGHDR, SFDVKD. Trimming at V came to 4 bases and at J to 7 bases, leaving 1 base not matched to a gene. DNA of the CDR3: TGTGCCACCAGTGAGACTAGCGGGATCGGGGAGCTGTTTTTT. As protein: CATSETSGIGELFF.

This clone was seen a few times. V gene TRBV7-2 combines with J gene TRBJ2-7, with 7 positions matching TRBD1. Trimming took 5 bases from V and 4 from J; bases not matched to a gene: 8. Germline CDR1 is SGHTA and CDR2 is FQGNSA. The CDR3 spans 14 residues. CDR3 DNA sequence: TGTGCCAGCAGCCCTCGGACAGGCCTATACGAGCAGTACTTC. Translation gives CASSPRTGLYEQYF.

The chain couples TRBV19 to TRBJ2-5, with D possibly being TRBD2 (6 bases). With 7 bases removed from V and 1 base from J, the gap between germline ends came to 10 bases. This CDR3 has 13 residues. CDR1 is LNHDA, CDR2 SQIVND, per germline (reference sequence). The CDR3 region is CASIGGSQETQYF. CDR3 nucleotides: TGTGCCAGTATAGGAGGGTCCCAAGAGACCCAGTACTTC. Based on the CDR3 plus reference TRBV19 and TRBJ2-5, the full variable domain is DGGITQSPKYLFRKEGQNVTLSCEQNLNHDAMYWYRQDPGQGLRLIYYSQIVNDFQKGDIAEGYSVSREKKESFPLTVTSAQKNPTAFYLCASIGGSQETQYFGPGTRLLVL.

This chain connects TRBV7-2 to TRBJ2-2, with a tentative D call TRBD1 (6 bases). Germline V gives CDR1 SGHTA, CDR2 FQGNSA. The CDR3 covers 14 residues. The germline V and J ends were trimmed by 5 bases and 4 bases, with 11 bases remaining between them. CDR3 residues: CASSRDTATGELFF. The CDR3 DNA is TGTGCCAGCAGCAGGGACACAGCCACCGGGGAGCTGTTTTTT.

CDR3 nucleotide sequence: TGTGCCAGCAGCCCAAGCGTTTCTGGAAACACCATATATTTT. It yields the protein CASSPSVSGNTIYF. The chain is built from TRBV13 and TRBJ1-3; D uncertain. Germline CDR1 PRHDT, CDR2 FYEKMQ (reference sequence). The CDR3 has 14 amino acids. V was trimmed by 5 bases and J by 1 base, leaving 9 bases between them. The full variable domain, completed using reference TRBV13 and TRBJ1-3, is AAGVIQSPRHLIKEKRETATLKCYPIPRHDTVYWYQQGPGQDPQFLISFYEKMQSDKGSIPDRFSAQQFSDYHSELNMSSLELGDSALYFCASSPSVSGNTIYFGEGSWLTVV.

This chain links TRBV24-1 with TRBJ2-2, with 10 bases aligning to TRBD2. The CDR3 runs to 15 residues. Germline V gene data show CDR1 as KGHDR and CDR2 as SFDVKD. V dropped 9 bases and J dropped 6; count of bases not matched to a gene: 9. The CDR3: CATLAGESPAGELFF. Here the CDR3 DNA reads TGTGCCACCCTAGCGGGAGAGTCCCCCGCCGGGGAGCTGTTTTTT.

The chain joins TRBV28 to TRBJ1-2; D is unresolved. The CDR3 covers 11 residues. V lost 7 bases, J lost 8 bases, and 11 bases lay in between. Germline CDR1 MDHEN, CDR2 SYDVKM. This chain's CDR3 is CASTGISGYTF. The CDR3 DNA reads TGTGCCAGCACGGGGATATCAGGCTACACCTTC.

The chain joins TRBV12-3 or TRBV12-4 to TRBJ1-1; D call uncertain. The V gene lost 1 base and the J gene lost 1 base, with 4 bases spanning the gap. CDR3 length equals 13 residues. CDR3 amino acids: CASSLGANTEAFF. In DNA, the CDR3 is TGTGCCAGCAGTTTAGGGGCGAACACTGAAGCTTTCTTT.

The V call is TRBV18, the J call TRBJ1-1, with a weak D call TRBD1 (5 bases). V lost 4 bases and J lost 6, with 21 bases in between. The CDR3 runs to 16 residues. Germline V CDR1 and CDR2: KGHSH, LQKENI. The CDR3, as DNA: TGTGCCAGCTCACGACAGATGGACGGAGGGAATTCTGAAGCTTTCTTT. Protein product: CASSRQMDGGNSEAFF.

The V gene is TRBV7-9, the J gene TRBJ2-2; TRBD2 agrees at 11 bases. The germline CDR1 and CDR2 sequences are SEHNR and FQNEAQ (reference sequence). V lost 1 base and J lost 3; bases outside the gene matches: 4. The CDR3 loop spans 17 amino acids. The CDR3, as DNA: TGTGCCAGCAGCTTAGTAGCGGGAGGGCCAGACACCGGGGAGCTGTTTTTT. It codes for CASSLVAGGPDTGELFF.